This T cell receptor beta chain derives from a study of blood T cell repertoires in COVID-19. Study details: Material from acute and convalescent COVID-19 was sourced from the United States, Italy and Spain. Sources were T cells, B-cell-depleted T cells, or PBMCs; the material itself was cDNA or gDNA.

Germline V CDR1 and CDR2: SGHDT, YYEEEE. The CDR3 covers 13 residues. With 2 bases removed from V and 4 bases from J, the gap between germline ends came to 9 bases. Methods used by the authors: Nucleated cell counts were estimated from reference gene primer amplification. Only in-frame clones appear in the TCRdb table, and some are missing; sequencing was by immunoSEQ multiplex PCR. V and J calls plus clone size are reproduced from that table; the DNA served to infer D and trimming. The table lists some 250,000 clones, around 89% of them singletons, with 0.9% to 1% in the top ten. This chain uses TRBV5-6 with TRBJ1-2; perhaps TRBD1 as D (5 bases). This TCR came from a middle-aged woman who had recovered from COVID-19. The source material was peripheral blood. For the CDR3, the DNA is TGTGCCAGCAGCTTTGGGGGGACCTATGGCTACACCTTC. This sequence encodes CASSFGGTYGYTF.